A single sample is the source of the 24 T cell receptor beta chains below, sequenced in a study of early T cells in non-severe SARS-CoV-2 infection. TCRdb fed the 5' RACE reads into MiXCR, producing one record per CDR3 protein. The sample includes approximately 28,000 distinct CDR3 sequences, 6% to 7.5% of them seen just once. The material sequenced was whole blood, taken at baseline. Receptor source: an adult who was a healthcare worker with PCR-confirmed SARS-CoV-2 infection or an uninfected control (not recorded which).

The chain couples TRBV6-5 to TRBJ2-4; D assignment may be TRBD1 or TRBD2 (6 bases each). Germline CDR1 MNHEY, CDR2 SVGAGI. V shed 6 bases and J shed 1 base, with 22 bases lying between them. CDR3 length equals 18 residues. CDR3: CASSKGGLLSGAKNIQYF. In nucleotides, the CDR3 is TGTGCCAGCAGCAAAGGGGGGCTCCTATCGGGTGCCAAAAACATTCAGTACTTC.

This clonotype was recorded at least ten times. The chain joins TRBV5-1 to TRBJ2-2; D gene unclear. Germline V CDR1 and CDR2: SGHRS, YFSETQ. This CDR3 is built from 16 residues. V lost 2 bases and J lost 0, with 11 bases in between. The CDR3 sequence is CASSFRPLANTGELFF. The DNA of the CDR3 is TGCGCCAGCAGCTTCAGACCTTTGGCGAACACCGGGGAGCTGTTTTTT.

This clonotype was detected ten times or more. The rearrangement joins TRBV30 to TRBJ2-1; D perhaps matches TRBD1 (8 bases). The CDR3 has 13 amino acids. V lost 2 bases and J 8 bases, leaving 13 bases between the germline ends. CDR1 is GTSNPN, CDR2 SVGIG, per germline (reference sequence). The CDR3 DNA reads TGTGCCTGGAGTCGACAGGGGAGGGATGAGCAGTTCTTC. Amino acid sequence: CAWSRQGRDEQFF.

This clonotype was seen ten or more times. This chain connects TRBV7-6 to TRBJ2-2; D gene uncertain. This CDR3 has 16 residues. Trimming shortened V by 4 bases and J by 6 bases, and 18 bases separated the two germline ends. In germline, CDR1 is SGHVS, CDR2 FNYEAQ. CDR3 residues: CASSYQSSRTSGELFF. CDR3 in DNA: TGTGCCAGCAGCTACCAAAGTTCAAGAACATCCGGGGAGCTGTTTTTT.

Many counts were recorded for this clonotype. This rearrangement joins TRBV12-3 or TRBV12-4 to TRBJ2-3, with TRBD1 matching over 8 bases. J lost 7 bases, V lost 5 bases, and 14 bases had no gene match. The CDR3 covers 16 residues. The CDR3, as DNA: TGTGCCAGCAGTAGGGCAGGGGGCATCAGGACAAATACGCAGTATTTT. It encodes CASSRAGGIRTNTQYF.

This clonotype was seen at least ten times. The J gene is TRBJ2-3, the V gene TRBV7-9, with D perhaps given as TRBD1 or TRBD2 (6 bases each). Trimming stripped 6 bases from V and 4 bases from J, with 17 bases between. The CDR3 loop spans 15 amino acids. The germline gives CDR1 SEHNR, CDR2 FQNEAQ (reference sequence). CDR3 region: CASSTPSGAADTQYF. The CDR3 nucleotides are TGTGCCAGCAGTACCCCTTCGGGGGCGGCAGATACGCAGTATTTT.

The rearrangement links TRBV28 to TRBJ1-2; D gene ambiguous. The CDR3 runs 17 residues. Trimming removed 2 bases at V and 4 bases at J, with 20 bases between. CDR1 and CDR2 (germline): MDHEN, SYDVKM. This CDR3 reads CASSLGGAGADPYGYTF. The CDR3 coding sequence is TGTGCCAGCAGTTTAGGAGGCGCCGGAGCCGATCCCTATGGCTACACCTTC.

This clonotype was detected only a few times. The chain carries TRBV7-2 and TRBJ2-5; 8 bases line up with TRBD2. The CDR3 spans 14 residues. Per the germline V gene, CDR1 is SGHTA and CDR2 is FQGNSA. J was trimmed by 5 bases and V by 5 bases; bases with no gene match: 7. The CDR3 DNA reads TGTGCCAGCAGCGTCGGGGGGGCCTTTGAGACCCAGTACTTC. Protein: CASSVGGAFETQYF.

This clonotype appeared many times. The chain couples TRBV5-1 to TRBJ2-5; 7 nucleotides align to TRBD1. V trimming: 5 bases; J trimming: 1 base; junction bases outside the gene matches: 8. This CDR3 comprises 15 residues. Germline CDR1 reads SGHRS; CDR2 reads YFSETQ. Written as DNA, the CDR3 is TGCGCCAGCAGTTTTACCGGGACAGCCCAAGAGACCCAGTACTTC. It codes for CASSFTGTAQETQYF.

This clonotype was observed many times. The CDR3 sequence is CASSRQATMNTEAFF. DNA of the CDR3: TGTGCCAGCAGCCGACAGGCGACAATGAACACTGAAGCTTTCTTT. This chain links TRBV7-8 with TRBJ1-1, with a tentative D call TRBD1 (6 bases). Germline assignment: CDR1 SGHVS and CDR2 FQNEAQ. V was trimmed by 5 bases and J by 0 bases, leaving 13 bases between them. CDR3 length: 15 residues.

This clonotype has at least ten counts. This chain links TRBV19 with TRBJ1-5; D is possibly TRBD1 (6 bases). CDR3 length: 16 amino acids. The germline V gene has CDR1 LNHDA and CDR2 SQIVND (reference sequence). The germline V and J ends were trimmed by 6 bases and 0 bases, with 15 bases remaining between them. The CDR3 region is CASRSQGGVSNQPQHF. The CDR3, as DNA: TGTGCCAGTAGATCACAGGGCGGGGTTAGCAATCAGCCCCAGCATTTT.

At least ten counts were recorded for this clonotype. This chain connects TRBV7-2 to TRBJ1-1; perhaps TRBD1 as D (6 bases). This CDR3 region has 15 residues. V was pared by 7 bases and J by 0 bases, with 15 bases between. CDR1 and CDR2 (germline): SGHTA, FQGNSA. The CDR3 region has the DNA TGTGCCAGCACCGGGGGAAGGGGGATGAACACTGAAGCTTTCTTT. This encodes CASTGGRGMNTEAFF.

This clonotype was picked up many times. CDR3 DNA: TGTGCTAGTGGTTTGGACGGAAGGGCGGATACGCAGTATTTT. It yields the protein CASGLDGRADTQYF. This chain links TRBV12-5 with TRBJ2-3; D gene ambiguous. With 1 base removed from V and 6 bases from J, the gap between germline ends came to 11 bases. Germline CDR1 is LGHNT and CDR2 is FRNRAP. The CDR3 is 14 residues long.

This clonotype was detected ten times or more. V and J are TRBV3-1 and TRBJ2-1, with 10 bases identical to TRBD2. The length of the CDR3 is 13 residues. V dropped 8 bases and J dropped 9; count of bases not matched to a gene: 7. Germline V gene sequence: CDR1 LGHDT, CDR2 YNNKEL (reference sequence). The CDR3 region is CASGPSGSIEQFF. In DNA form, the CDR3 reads TGTGCCAGCGGGCCTAGCGGGAGCATTGAGCAGTTCTTC.

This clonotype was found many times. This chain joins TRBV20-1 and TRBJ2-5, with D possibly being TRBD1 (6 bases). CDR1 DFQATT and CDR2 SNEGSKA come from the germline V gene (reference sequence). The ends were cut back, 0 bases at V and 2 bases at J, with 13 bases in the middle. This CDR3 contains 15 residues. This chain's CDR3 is CSARDLGRGQETQYF. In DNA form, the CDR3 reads TGCAGTGCTAGAGATCTAGGCAGGGGTCAAGAGACCCAGTACTTC.

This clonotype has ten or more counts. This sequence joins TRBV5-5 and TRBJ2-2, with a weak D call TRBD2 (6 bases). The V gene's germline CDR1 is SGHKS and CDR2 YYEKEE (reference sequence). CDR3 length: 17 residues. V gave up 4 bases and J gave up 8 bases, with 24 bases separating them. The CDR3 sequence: CASSLSGPLITRGELFF. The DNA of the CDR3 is TGTGCCAGCAGCCTGAGCGGGCCGCTAATAACCAGAGGGGAGCTGTTTTTT.

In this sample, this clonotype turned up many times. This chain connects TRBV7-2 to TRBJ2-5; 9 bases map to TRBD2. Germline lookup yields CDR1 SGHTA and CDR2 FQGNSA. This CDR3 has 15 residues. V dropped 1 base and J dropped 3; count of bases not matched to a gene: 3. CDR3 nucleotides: TGTGCCAGCAGCTTAGGGCGGGGGGGAGAAGAGACCCAGTACTTC. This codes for CASSLGRGGEETQYF. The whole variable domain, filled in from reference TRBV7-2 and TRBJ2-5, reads GAGVSQSPSNKVTEKGKDVELRCDPISGHTALYWYRQSLGQGLEFLIYFQGNSAPDKSGLPSDRFSAERTGGSVSTLTIQRTQQEDSAVYLCASSLGRGGEETQYFGPGTRLLVL.

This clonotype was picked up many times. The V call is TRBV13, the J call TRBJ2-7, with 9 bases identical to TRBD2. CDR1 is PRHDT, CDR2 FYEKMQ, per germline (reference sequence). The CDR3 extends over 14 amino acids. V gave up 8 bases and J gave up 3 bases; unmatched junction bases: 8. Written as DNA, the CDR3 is TGTGCCAGCTCAAGCGGGAGGCCTAGCTACGAGCAGTACTTC. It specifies CASSSGRPSYEQYF.

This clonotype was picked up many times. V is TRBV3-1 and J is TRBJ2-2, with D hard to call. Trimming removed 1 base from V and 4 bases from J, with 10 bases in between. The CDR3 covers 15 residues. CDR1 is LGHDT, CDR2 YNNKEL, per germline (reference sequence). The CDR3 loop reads CASSQVGRLTGELFF. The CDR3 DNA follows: TGTGCCAGCAGCCAAGTAGGCCGGCTCACCGGGGAGCTGTTTTTT.

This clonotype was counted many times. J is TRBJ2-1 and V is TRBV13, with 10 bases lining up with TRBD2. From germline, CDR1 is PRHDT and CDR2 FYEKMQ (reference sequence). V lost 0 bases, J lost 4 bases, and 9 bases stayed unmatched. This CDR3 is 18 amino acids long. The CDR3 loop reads CASSLGSVAGGFYNEQFF. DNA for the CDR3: TGTGCCAGCAGCTTAGGTTCGGTAGCGGGAGGATTTTACAATGAGCAGTTCTTC.

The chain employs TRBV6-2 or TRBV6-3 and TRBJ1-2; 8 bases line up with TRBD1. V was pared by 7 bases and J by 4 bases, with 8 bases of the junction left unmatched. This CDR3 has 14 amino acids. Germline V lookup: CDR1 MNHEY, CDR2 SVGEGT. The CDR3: CASKRTGTRYGYTF. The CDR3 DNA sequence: TGTGCCAGCAAAAGGACAGGGACACGCTATGGCTACACCTTC.

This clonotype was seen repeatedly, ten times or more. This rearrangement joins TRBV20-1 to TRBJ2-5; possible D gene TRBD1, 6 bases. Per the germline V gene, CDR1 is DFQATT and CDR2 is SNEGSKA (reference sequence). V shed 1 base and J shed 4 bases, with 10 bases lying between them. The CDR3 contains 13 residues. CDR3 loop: CSARVQGPETQYF. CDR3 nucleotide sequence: TGCAGTGCTAGAGTTCAGGGGCCAGAGACCCAGTACTTC.

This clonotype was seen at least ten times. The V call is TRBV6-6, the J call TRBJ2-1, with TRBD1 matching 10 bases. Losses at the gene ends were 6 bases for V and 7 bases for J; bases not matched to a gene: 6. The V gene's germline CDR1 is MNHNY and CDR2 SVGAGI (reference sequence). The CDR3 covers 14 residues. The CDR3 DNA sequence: TGTGCCAGCAGGGAGAGACAGGGGGCAAATGAGCAGTTCTTC. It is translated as CASRERQGANEQFF.

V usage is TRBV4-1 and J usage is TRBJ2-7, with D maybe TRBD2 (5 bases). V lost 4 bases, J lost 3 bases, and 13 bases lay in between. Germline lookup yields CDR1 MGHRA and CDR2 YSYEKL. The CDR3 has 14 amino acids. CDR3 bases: TGCGCCAGCAGCCCCACGCCGGGGAGCTACGAGCAGTACTTC. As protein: CASSPTPGSYEQYF.